This TCR beta chain was recovered during a study of T cells in Graves' hyperthyroidism and ophthalmopathy. Used for diagnoses were clinical symptoms, serum thyroxine and TRAb, thyroid ultrasound and orbital computed tomography. Amplification of TCR beta CDR3 regions used RNA as the template. First-round RT-PCR with HTBI primers amplified the TCR CDR3 region. TCRdb re-called the multiplex PCR reads through MiXCR, storing one row per CDR3 protein. The table includes around 620,000 distinct CDR3 sequences, around 15% detected once. The CDR3 is made up of 13 amino acids. Between the trimmed V and J ends, which lost 8 bases and 12 bases, there was a span of 20 bases.

Sequencing was carried out using blood. This TCR came from a woman under 40 with Graves' hyperthyroidism. This chain links TRBV12-3 or TRBV12-4 with TRBJ1-5, with unresolved D. As DNA, the CDR3 is TGTGCCAGCGCAGATATAATTGGACGCCACCAGCATTTT. It translates to CASADIIGRHQHF.